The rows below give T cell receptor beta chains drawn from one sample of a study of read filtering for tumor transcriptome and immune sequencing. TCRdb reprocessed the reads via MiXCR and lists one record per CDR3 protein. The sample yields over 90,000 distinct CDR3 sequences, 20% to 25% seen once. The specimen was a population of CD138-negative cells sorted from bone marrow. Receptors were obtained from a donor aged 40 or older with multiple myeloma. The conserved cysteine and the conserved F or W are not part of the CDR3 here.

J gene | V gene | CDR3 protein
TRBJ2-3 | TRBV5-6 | ASSLAVSFRERSTDTQY
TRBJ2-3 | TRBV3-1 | ASRLRGAFTDTQY
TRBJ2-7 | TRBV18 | ASSPQRDEQY
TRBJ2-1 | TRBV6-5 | TSYSGGGSSYNEQF
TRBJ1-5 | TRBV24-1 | ATSARGSNQPQH
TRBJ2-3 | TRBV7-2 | ASSLGGVSTDTQY
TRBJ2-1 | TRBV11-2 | ASSSYPGVDRNEQF
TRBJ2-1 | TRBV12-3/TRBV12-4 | ASSLGGGRDEQF
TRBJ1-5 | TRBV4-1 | ASSRNTGEGIQPQH
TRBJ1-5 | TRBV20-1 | SARVFGRGPDQPQH
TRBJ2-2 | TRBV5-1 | ASSLTAGELF
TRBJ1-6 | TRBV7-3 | ASSSNMGGALH
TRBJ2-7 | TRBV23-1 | ASSQKPGRTPYEQY
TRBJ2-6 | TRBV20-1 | SARDLPSAGANVLT
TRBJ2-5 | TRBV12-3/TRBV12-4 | ASSLPLETQY
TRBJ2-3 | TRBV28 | ASSPQSTDTQY
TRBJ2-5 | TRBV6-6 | ASGREDSQGTQY
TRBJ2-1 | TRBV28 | ASSLDGTGGGEQF
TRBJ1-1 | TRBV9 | ASSVAPSTRNTEAF
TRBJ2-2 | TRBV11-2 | ASSSTNTGELF
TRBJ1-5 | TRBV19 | ASSAPPGQGKSNQPQH
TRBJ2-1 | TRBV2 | ASTRYNEQF